The sequence of this TCR beta chain was determined in a study of blood T cell repertoires in COVID-19. As for the study in general: Researchers got acute and convalescent COVID-19 samples from the United States, Italy and Spain. T cells, B-cell-depleted T cells, or PBMCs supplied cDNA or gDNA.

This CDR3 region has 13 residues. V trimming: 3 bases; J trimming: 16 bases; junction bases outside the gene matches: 12. Germline V gene lookup returns CDR1 MNHEY and CDR2 SMNVEV (reference sequence). Original analysis: Estimation of nucleated cell counts was performed using reference gene primer amplification. TCRdb's table, derived via immunoSEQ multiplex PCR, lists solely in-frame clones and lacks some. D and trimming were read from the DNA, whereas the V and J calls and clone size are those reported in that table. The sample carries some 300,000 clones, about 90% recorded once. Sequenced sample: peripheral blood. This sequence was found in a man younger than 35 with active or convalescent COVID-19. The chain is built from TRBV27 and TRBJ2-4; 7 bases are a match to TRBD2. The CDR3, as DNA: TGTGCCAGCAGTTTGGCCACACTAGCGTTCCTTTACTTC. Protein: CASSLATLAFLYF.